A selection of T cell receptor beta chains follows, all from one sample in a study of human T cells and chemical hapten exposure. Each CDR3 protein gets one entry after TCRdb re-called the RACE reads with MiXCR. The sample yields approximately 97,000 distinct CDR3 sequences, approximately 9% seen once. Source material: whole blood. Receptor source: a female donor in good health. Some clones in this sample may be carry-over from other donors' samples. CDR3s include the opening cysteine and the closing phenylalanine or tryptophan. Fields, in order: J gene, D gene, V gene, clone size, CDR3 length, CDR3 DNA, CDR3 protein. D genes are given only for firm matches. Not every row has a clone size; where given, it reads once, few, many or a size class.

j_call: TRBJ1-1; d_call: -; v_call: TRBV7-9; clone_size: many; cdr3_length: 14; cdr3_nt: TGTGCCAGCAGCCCGACAGTCATGAACACTGAAGCTTTCTTT; cdr3_aa: CASSPTVMNTEAFF
j_call: TRBJ1-1; d_call: TRBD1; v_call: TRBV19; clone_size: few; cdr3_length: 15; cdr3_nt: TGTGCCAGCACGGCCCCCTACAGGGGCGGCACTGAAGCTTTCTTT; cdr3_aa: CASTAPYRGGTEAFF
j_call: TRBJ2-1; d_call: -; v_call: TRBV3-2; clone_size: -; cdr3_length: 16; cdr3_nt: TGTGCCAGCAGCCAAGATAACTGGGGCAGATACAATGAGCAGTTCTTC; cdr3_aa: CASSQDNWGRYNEQFF
j_call: TRBJ2-5; d_call: -; v_call: TRBV20-1; clone_size: many; cdr3_length: 13; cdr3_nt: TGCAGTGCTCCAAAAACCACCCAAGAGACCCAGTACTTC; cdr3_aa: CSAPKTTQETQYF
j_call: TRBJ1-3; d_call: -; v_call: TRBV20-1; clone_size: few; cdr3_length: 13; cdr3_nt: TGCAGTGCCACAGCTCCTTCTGGAAACACCATATATTTT; cdr3_aa: CSATAPSGNTIYF
j_call: TRBJ1-5; d_call: -; v_call: TRBV5-5; clone_size: few; cdr3_length: 15; cdr3_nt: TGTGCCAGCAGCTTTATACCGGCAGGAGGGCAGCCCCAGCATTTT; cdr3_aa: CASSFIPAGGQPQHF
j_call: TRBJ2-7; d_call: -; v_call: TRBV7-2; clone_size: many; cdr3_length: 14; cdr3_nt: TGTGCCAGCAGCTTAGGTCGCTGGGGGTACGAGCAGTACTTC; cdr3_aa: CASSLGRWGYEQYF
j_call: TRBJ2-7; d_call: TRBD2; v_call: TRBV3-1; clone_size: many; cdr3_length: 20; cdr3_nt: TGTGCCAGCAGCCAGGGACTAGCGGGAGGGTCCACCGTCGGCTCCTACGAGCAGTACTTC; cdr3_aa: CASSQGLAGGSTVGSYEQYF
j_call: TRBJ2-3; d_call: -; v_call: TRBV18; clone_size: -; cdr3_length: 14; cdr3_nt: TGTGCCAGCTCACGAACCCCCCTTTGGGATACGCAGTATTTT; cdr3_aa: CASSRTPLWDTQYF
j_call: TRBJ1-6; d_call: -; v_call: TRBV27; clone_size: few; cdr3_length: 13; cdr3_nt: TGTGCCAGCAGGTGGGGCACTAATTCACCCCTCCACTTT; cdr3_aa: CASRWGTNSPLHF
j_call: TRBJ2-7; d_call: -; v_call: TRBV14; clone_size: -; cdr3_length: 14; cdr3_nt: TGTGCCAGCAGCCATTTACCTCTATCCTACGAGCAGTACTTC; cdr3_aa: CASSHLPLSYEQYF
j_call: TRBJ1-1; d_call: -; v_call: TRBV5-1; clone_size: few; cdr3_length: 14; cdr3_nt: TGCGCCAGCAGCTTGGCCCCGGAGAACACTGAAGCTTTCTTT; cdr3_aa: CASSLAPENTEAFF
j_call: TRBJ2-5; d_call: -; v_call: TRBV28; clone_size: many; cdr3_length: 13; cdr3_nt: TGTGCCAGTGAGCAGGGGGGACAAGAGACCCAGTACTTC; cdr3_aa: CASEQGGQETQYF
j_call: TRBJ2-5; d_call: TRBD2; v_call: TRBV2; clone_size: many; cdr3_length: 17; cdr3_nt: TGTGCCAGCAGCCGTGGGACTAGCGGGAGGTATGACGAGACCCAGTACTTC; cdr3_aa: CASSRGTSGRYDETQYF
j_call: TRBJ1-2; d_call: -; v_call: TRBV7-2; clone_size: many; cdr3_length: 14; cdr3_nt: TGTGCCAGCAGTTACCCTGCGGTTATTTGGGGCTACACCTTC; cdr3_aa: CASSYPAVIWGYTF
j_call: TRBJ2-7; d_call: -; v_call: TRBV4-3; clone_size: few; cdr3_length: 14; cdr3_nt: TGCGCCAGCAGCCCCCGGACGGGAGATCTCGAGCAGTACTTC; cdr3_aa: CASSPRTGDLEQYF
j_call: TRBJ1-1; d_call: -; v_call: TRBV24-1; clone_size: many; cdr3_length: 15; cdr3_nt: TGTGCCACCAGTGGGGGCCCTGGACAGCTCACTGAAGCTTTCTTT; cdr3_aa: CATSGGPGQLTEAFF
j_call: TRBJ2-6; d_call: TRBD1; v_call: TRBV19; clone_size: few; cdr3_length: 19; cdr3_nt: TGTGCCAGTAGCAGAATCAGAGGACAGGTTATCTCTGGGGCCAACGTCCTGACTTTC; cdr3_aa: CASSRIRGQVISGANVLTF
j_call: TRBJ2-1; d_call: TRBD2; v_call: TRBV12-3/TRBV12-4; clone_size: -; cdr3_length: 13; cdr3_nt: TGTGCCAGTTTAGCGGGCTTATACAATGAGCAGTTCTTC; cdr3_aa: CASLAGLYNEQFF
j_call: TRBJ1-5; d_call: -; v_call: TRBV6-2/TRBV6-3; clone_size: many; cdr3_length: 14; cdr3_nt: TGTGCCAGCAGTTACTTCACAGGGAATCAGCCCCAGCATTTT; cdr3_aa: CASSYFTGNQPQHF
j_call: TRBJ1-1; d_call: -; v_call: TRBV28; clone_size: -; cdr3_length: 15; cdr3_nt: TGTGCCAGCAGCCCCCCACAGGGACCGAACACTGAAGCTTTCTTT; cdr3_aa: CASSPPQGPNTEAFF
j_call: TRBJ2-5; d_call: TRBD1; v_call: TRBV12-3/TRBV12-4; clone_size: many; cdr3_length: 15; cdr3_nt: TGTGCCAGCAGCCCGGGACAGGGGACACAAGAGACCCAGTACTTC; cdr3_aa: CASSPGQGTQETQYF
j_call: TRBJ2-1; d_call: TRBD2; v_call: TRBV7-3; clone_size: -; cdr3_length: 16; cdr3_nt: TGTGCCAGCAGCTTAAGGGGGACTAGCCTCGGCGATGAGCAGTTCTTC; cdr3_aa: CASSLRGTSLGDEQFF
j_call: TRBJ2-7; d_call: -; v_call: TRBV27; clone_size: few; cdr3_length: 10; cdr3_nt: TGTGCCAGCAGTTTAAGGGAGCAGTACTTC; cdr3_aa: CASSLREQYF
j_call: TRBJ1-6; d_call: -; v_call: TRBV7-2; clone_size: many; cdr3_length: 15; cdr3_nt: TGTGCCAGCAGGCTCTCCGGACAGCATAATTCACCCCTCCACTTT; cdr3_aa: CASRLSGQHNSPLHF
j_call: TRBJ1-1; d_call: -; v_call: TRBV29-1; clone_size: many; cdr3_length: 14; cdr3_nt: TGCAGCGTTGCAGACCGGGCTATGAACACTGAAGCTTTCTTT; cdr3_aa: CSVADRAMNTEAFF
j_call: TRBJ2-1; d_call: TRBD1; v_call: TRBV28; clone_size: many; cdr3_length: 17; cdr3_nt: TGTGCCAGCAGATTACAACGTAGGACAGGGGGCCCGAATGAGCAGTTCTTC; cdr3_aa: CASRLQRRTGGPNEQFF
j_call: TRBJ2-3; d_call: -; v_call: TRBV29-1; clone_size: few; cdr3_length: 14; cdr3_nt: TGCAGCGTCGTCGTGAGGAGCGTCACAGATACGCAGTATTTT; cdr3_aa: CSVVVRSVTDTQYF
j_call: TRBJ2-7; d_call: -; v_call: TRBV12-3/TRBV12-4; clone_size: -; cdr3_length: 14; cdr3_nt: TGTGCCAGCAGCACGGGGACTGCCTCCTACGAGCAGTACTTC; cdr3_aa: CASSTGTASYEQYF
j_call: TRBJ1-4; d_call: -; v_call: TRBV9; clone_size: few; cdr3_length: 14; cdr3_nt: TGTGCCAGCAGCGTTTCCGCAACTAATGAAAAACTGTTTTTT; cdr3_aa: CASSVSATNEKLFF
j_call: TRBJ2-4; d_call: TRBD2; v_call: TRBV28; clone_size: -; cdr3_length: 17; cdr3_nt: TGTGCCAGCAGTTCTCACTTGGTAGCGGGAGGTGTGGACATTCAGTACTTC; cdr3_aa: CASSSHLVAGGVDIQYF
j_call: TRBJ1-2; d_call: TRBD1; v_call: TRBV7-9; clone_size: many; cdr3_length: 15; cdr3_nt: TGTGCCAGCAGTCCCGGGACAGGGCTCAGCTATGGCTACACCTTC; cdr3_aa: CASSPGTGLSYGYTF
j_call: TRBJ2-1; d_call: -; v_call: TRBV5-1; clone_size: many; cdr3_length: 12; cdr3_nt: TGCGCCAGCACCCGGGACTACAATGAGCAGTTCTTC; cdr3_aa: CASTRDYNEQFF
j_call: TRBJ2-7; d_call: -; v_call: TRBV20-1; clone_size: many; cdr3_length: 13; cdr3_nt: TGCAGTGCTAGCACTAGGGGGGCGAGCGAGCAGTACTTC; cdr3_aa: CSASTRGASEQYF
j_call: TRBJ2-1; d_call: -; v_call: TRBV9; clone_size: many; cdr3_length: 17; cdr3_nt: TGTGCCAGCAGCCCACAGGTGGGGGAAAGCTCCTACAATGAGCAGTTCTTC; cdr3_aa: CASSPQVGESSYNEQFF
j_call: TRBJ2-1; d_call: TRBD2; v_call: TRBV3-1; clone_size: few; cdr3_length: 16; cdr3_nt: TGTGCCAGCAGCCAAGAAGAAGCGGGAGTCGGTAATGAGCAGTTCTTC; cdr3_aa: CASSQEEAGVGNEQFF
j_call: TRBJ2-3; d_call: -; v_call: TRBV6-5; clone_size: -; cdr3_length: 12; cdr3_nt: TGTGCCAGCAGCCGAAATGAAGGAACGCAGTATTTT; cdr3_aa: CASSRNEGTQYF
j_call: TRBJ2-2; d_call: -; v_call: TRBV6-2/TRBV6-3; clone_size: many; cdr3_length: 14; cdr3_nt: TGTGCCAGCAGTTACTCTCCAGACACCGGGGAGCTGTTTTTT; cdr3_aa: CASSYSPDTGELFF
j_call: TRBJ1-2; d_call: -; v_call: TRBV28; clone_size: few; cdr3_length: 13; cdr3_nt: TGTGCCAGCAGTTACCAGGGTTACTATGGCTACACCTTC; cdr3_aa: CASSYQGYYGYTF
j_call: TRBJ2-2; d_call: TRBD1; v_call: TRBV6-2/TRBV6-3; clone_size: few; cdr3_length: 17; cdr3_nt: TGTGCCAGCAGTTACTCGCGGACAGGGTCGAACACCGGGGAGCTGTTTTTT; cdr3_aa: CASSYSRTGSNTGELFF
j_call: TRBJ2-3; d_call: -; v_call: TRBV4-2; clone_size: many; cdr3_length: 17; cdr3_nt: TGTGCCAGCAGCCAAGAGGAAACAGGTTCCCGTTTGGATACGCAGTATTTT; cdr3_aa: CASSQEETGSRLDTQYF
j_call: TRBJ2-5; d_call: TRBD1; v_call: TRBV2; clone_size: -; cdr3_length: 13; cdr3_nt: TGTGCCAGCAGTGGGACAGGGTGGGAGACCCAGTACTTC; cdr3_aa: CASSGTGWETQYF
j_call: TRBJ2-2; d_call: -; v_call: TRBV2; clone_size: many; cdr3_length: 16; cdr3_nt: TGTGCCAGCAGTGAAGCTGGGGCTACCGTGGCCGGGGAGCTGTTTTTT; cdr3_aa: CASSEAGATVAGELFF
j_call: TRBJ2-7; d_call: -; v_call: TRBV7-2; clone_size: -; cdr3_length: 14; cdr3_nt: TGTGCCAGCAGAGAAAACGGACGGCCCTACGAGCAGTACTTC; cdr3_aa: CASRENGRPYEQYF
j_call: TRBJ2-7; d_call: TRBD2; v_call: TRBV6-5; clone_size: -; cdr3_length: 12; cdr3_nt: TGTACCACCTATAGCGGGAGCTACGAGCAGTACTTC; cdr3_aa: CTTYSGSYEQYF
j_call: TRBJ2-3; d_call: TRBD1; v_call: TRBV10-3; clone_size: few; cdr3_length: 16; cdr3_nt: TGTGCCATCAGTGATGAAAACAGGGGGATTACAGATACGCAGTATTTT; cdr3_aa: CAISDENRGITDTQYF
j_call: TRBJ1-2; d_call: -; v_call: TRBV5-1; clone_size: many; cdr3_length: 13; cdr3_nt: TGTGCCAGCAGCTTGGAGACAGGCGGTGGCTACACCTTC; cdr3_aa: CASSLETGGGYTF
j_call: TRBJ2-3; d_call: TRBD2; v_call: TRBV7-3; clone_size: -; cdr3_length: 15; cdr3_nt: TGTGCCAGCAGCTTCTCGCGGGAGCGGACAGATACGCAGTATTTT; cdr3_aa: CASSFSRERTDTQYF
j_call: TRBJ1-4; d_call: TRBD1; v_call: TRBV6-1; clone_size: -; cdr3_length: 15; cdr3_nt: TGTGCCAGCAGTGAAGTACAGGGGGCTTTTGAAAAACTGTTTTTT; cdr3_aa: CASSEVQGAFEKLFF
j_call: TRBJ1-6; d_call: -; v_call: TRBV20-1; clone_size: few; cdr3_length: 14; cdr3_nt: TGCAGTGCTAGGGTCGGAACACAGGGTTCACCCCTCCACTTT; cdr3_aa: CSARVGTQGSPLHF
j_call: TRBJ2-1; d_call: TRBD1; v_call: TRBV3-1; clone_size: -; cdr3_length: 15; cdr3_nt: TGTGCCAGCAGCCAAGGGACAGGGTTGTACAATGAGCAGTTCTTC; cdr3_aa: CASSQGTGLYNEQFF